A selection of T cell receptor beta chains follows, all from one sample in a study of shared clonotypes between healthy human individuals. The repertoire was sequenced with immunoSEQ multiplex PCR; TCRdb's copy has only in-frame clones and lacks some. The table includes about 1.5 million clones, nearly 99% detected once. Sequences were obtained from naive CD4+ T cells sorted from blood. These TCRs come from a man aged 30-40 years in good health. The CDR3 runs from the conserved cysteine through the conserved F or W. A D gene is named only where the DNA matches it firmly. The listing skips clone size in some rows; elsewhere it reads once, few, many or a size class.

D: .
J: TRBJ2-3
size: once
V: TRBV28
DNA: TGTGCCAGCGCACAACTAGTTAGCACAGATACGCAGTATTTT
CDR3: CASAQLVSTDTQYF

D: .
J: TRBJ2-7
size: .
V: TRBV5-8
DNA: TGTGCCAGCAGCTTGGGGCTAGTTTACCTCGAGCAGTACTTC
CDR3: CASSLGLVYLEQYF

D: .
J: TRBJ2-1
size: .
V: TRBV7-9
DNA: TGTGCCAGCAGCTTAGAAAGGAGCTCCTACAATGAGCAGTTCTTC
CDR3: CASSLERSSYNEQFF

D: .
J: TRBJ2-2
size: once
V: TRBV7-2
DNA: TGTGCCAGCAGCTCGCGCCGGAACACCGGGGAGCTGTTTTTT
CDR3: CASSSRRNTGELFF

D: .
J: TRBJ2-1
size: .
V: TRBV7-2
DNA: TGTGCCAGCAGCTTATACTCCGGGACTGAGCAGTTCTTC
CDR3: CASSLYSGTEQFF

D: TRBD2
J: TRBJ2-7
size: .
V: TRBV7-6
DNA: TGTGCCAGCAGCTTAAGCGTCGCGGGAGGTTTTTCCGAGCAGTACTTC
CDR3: CASSLSVAGGFSEQYF

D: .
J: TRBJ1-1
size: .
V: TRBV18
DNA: TGTGCCAGCTCACCGGCAGAGGACACTGAAGCTTTCTTT
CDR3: CASSPAEDTEAFF

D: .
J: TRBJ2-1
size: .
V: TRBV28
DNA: TGTGCCAGCAGACCACGGGGGCGGGTAGGGAATGAGCAGTTCTTC
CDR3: CASRPRGRVGNEQFF

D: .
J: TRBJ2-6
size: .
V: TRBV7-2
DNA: TGTGCCAGCAGCTTATTTTCTGGGGCCAACGTCCTGACTTTC
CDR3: CASSLFSGANVLTF

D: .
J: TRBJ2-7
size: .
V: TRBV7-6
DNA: TGTGCCAGCAGCACTAAACAGGTGATGAGCTCCTACGAGCAGTACTTC
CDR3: CASSTKQVMSSYEQYF

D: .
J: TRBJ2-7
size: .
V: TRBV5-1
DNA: TGCGCCAGCAGCTGGGGGACAACAGGGAGCTCCTACGAGCAGTACTTC
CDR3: CASSWGTTGSSYEQYF

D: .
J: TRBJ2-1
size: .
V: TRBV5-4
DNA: TGTGCCAGCAGTGACAGATCGAGCTCCTACAATGAGCAGTTCTTC
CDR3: CASSDRSSSYNEQFF

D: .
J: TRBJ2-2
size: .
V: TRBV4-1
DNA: TGCGCCAGCAACGCTCTCGGTTCCACCGGGGAGCTGTTTTTT
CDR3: CASNALGSTGELFF

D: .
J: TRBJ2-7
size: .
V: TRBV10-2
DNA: TGCGCCAGCAGTTCTACAGGGTTTTTGTACGAGCAGTACTTC
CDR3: CASSSTGFLYEQYF

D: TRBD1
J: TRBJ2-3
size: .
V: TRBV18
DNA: TGTGCCAGCTCACCAGTTGGGACAGGGGGCAGAGATACGCAGTATTTT
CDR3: CASSPVGTGGRDTQYF

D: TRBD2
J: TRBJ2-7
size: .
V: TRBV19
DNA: TGTGCCAGTAGTAGGAGAGGGACTAGCGGGAACCTCACTCCCTACGAGCAGTACTTC
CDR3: CASSRRGTSGNLTPYEQYF

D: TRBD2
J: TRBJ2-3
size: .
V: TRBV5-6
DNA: TGTGCCAGCAGCTTACCCAGGACTAGGTTATGGAGAGATACGCAGTATTTT
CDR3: CASSLPRTRLWRDTQYF

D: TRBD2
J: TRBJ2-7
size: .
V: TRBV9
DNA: TGTGCCAGCAGCCCGAGCGGGAGGGCTAATGGGCAGTACTTC
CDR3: CASSPSGRANGQYF

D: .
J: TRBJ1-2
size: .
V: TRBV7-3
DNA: TGTGCCAGCAAAAGGGGGGCGGACACCTATGGCTACACCTTC
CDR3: CASKRGADTYGYTF

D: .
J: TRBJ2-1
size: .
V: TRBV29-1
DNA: TGCAGCGTAGAGCCTATTAGCTCCTACAATGAGCAGTTCTTC
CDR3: CSVEPISSYNEQFF

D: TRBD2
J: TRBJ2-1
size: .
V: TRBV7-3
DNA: TGTGCCAGCAGCTTAACTAGCGGGAGCAGTGAGCAGTTCTTC
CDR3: CASSLTSGSSEQFF

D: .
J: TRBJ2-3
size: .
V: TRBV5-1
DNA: TGCGCCAGCAGTCCGGGACAACTTTCTAGCACAGATACGCAGTATTTT
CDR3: CASSPGQLSSTDTQYF

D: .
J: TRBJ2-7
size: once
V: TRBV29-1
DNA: TGCAGCGCTGGACCAGGGTCCTACGAGCAGTACTTC
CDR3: CSAGPGSYEQYF

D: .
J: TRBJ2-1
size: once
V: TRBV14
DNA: TGTGCCAGCAGCCAAGCGAGACTGTACAATGAGCAGTTCTTC
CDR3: CASSQARLYNEQFF

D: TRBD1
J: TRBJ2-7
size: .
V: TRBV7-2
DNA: TGTGCCAGCAGCTTAAGACAGGGATACGAGCAGTACTTC
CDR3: CASSLRQGYEQYF

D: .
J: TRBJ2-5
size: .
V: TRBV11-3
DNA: TGTGCCAGCAGCTTAGACTCCGGGACCCAGTACTTC
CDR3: CASSLDSGTQYF

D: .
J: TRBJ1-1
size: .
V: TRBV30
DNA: TGTGCCTGGAGCGCCTCCCCGCTTTCGCTGGCAAGGCAGGGTGAAGCTTTCTTT
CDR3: CAWSASPLSLARQGEAFF

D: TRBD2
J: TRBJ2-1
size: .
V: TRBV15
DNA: TGTGCCACCAGCAGAGTAGGACTAGCGGAGGGCTCCTACAATGAGCAGTTCTTC
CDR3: CATSRVGLAEGSYNEQFF

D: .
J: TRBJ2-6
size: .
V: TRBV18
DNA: TGTGCCAGCTCCCCCAGGGGCCAGAGCTCTGGGGCCAACGTCCTGACTTTC
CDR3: CASSPRGQSSGANVLTF

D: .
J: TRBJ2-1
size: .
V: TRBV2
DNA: TGTGCCAGCAGTGGGGGGCGAAGCTCCTACAATGAGCAGTTCTTC
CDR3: CASSGGRSSYNEQFF

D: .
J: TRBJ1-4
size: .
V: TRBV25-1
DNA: TGTGCCAGCAGTGAATCACGGGGAGATGAAAAACTGTTTTTT
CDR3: CASSESRGDEKLFF

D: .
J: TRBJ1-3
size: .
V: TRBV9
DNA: TGTGCCAGCAGCCCCGACAGGACTGGAAACACCATATATTTT
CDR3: CASSPDRTGNTIYF

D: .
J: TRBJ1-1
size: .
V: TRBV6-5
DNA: TGTGCCAGCAGTTATCAGGGCTTGGAAGCTTTCTTT
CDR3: CASSYQGLEAFF

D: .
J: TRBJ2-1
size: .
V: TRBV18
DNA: TGTGCCAGCTCACCACCCTCACTGCCAGACAATGAGCAGTTCTTC
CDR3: CASSPPSLPDNEQFF

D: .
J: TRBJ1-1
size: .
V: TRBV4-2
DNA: TGTGCCAGCAGCCAAACTGGTCCACAGCAGAACACTGAAGCTTTCTTT
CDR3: CASSQTGPQQNTEAFF

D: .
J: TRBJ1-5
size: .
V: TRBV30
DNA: TGTGCCTGGAAGGTTACAGGGAACGGCAATCAGCCCCAGCATTTT
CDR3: CAWKVTGNGNQPQHF

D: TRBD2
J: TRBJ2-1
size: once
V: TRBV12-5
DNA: TGTGCTAGTGGTTTTGGGGGGGTCTCCTACAATGAGCAGTTCTTC
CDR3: CASGFGGVSYNEQFF

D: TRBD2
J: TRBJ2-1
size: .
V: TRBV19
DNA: TGTGCCAGTAGACCATGGGCTAGCGGTAGCAATGAGCAGTTCTTC
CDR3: CASRPWASGSNEQFF

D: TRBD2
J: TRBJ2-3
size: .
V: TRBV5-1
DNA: TGCGCCAGCAATCTAGCGGGAGCTGGGGATACGCAGTATTTT
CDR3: CASNLAGAGDTQYF

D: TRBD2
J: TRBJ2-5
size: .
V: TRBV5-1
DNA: TGCGCCAGCAGCCACGAAGCGGGAGTCTTAGAGACCCAGTACTTC
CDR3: CASSHEAGVLETQYF

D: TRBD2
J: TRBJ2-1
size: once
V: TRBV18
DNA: TGTGCCAGCTCACTAGCGGGAGTTTACAATGAGCAGTTCTTC
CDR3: CASSLAGVYNEQFF

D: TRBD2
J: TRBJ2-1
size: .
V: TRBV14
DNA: TGTGCCAGCAGCCAAGAGGGACTAGTTGACAATGAGCAGTTCTTC
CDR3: CASSQEGLVDNEQFF

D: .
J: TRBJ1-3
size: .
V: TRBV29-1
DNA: TGCAGCGCCCGCGACAGGAACTCTGGAAACACCATATATTTT
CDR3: CSARDRNSGNTIYF

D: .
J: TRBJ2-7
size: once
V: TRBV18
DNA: TGTGCCAGCTCACCCTCTTGGGACACCTCTGGAGAGCAGTACTTC
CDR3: CASSPSWDTSGEQYF